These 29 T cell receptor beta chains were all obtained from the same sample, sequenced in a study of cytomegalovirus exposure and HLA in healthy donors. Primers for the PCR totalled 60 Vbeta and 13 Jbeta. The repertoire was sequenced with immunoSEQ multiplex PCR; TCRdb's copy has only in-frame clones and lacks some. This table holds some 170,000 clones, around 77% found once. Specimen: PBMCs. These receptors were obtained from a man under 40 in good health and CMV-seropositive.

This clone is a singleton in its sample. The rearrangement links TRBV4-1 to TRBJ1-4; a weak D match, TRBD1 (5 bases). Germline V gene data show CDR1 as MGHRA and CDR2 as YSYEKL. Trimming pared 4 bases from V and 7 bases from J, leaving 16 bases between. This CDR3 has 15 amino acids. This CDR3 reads CASSPKGRVGEKLFF. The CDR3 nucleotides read TGCGCCAGCAGCCCAAAGGGCAGGGTAGGTGAAAAACTGTTTTTT.

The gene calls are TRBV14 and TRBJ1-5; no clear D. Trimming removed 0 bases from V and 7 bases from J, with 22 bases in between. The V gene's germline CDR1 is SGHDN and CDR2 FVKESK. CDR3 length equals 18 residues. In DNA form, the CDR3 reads TGTGCCAGCAGCCAAGATTGGCGTCCTGAAGCGTATACCCAGCCCCAGCATTTT. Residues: CASSQDWRPEAYTQPQHF.

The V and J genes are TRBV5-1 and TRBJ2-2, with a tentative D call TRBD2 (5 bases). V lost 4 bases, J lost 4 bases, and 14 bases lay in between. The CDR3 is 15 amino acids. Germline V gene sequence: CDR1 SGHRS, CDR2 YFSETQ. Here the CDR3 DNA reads TGCGCCAGCAGCCCCGTCCCAGGAGGCACCGGGGAGCTGTTTTTT. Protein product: CASSPVPGGTGELFF.

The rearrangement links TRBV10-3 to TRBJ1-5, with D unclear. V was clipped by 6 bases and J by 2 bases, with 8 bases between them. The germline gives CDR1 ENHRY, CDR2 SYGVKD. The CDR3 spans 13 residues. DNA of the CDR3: TGTGCCATCAGGGCAGAGGGCAATCAGCCCCAGCATTTT. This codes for CAIRAEGNQPQHF.

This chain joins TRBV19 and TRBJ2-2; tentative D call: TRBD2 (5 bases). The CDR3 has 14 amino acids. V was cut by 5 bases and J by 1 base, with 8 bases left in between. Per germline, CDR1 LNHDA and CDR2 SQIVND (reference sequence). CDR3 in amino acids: CASSLRGNTGELFF. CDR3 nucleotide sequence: TGTGCCAGTAGTCTCCGGGGGAACACCGGGGAGCTGTTTTTT.

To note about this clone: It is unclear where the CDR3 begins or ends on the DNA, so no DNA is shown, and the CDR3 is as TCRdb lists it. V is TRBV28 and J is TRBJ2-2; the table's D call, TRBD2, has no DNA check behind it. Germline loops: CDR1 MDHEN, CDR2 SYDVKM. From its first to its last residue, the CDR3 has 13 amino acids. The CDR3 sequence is CASSSSNTGELFF.

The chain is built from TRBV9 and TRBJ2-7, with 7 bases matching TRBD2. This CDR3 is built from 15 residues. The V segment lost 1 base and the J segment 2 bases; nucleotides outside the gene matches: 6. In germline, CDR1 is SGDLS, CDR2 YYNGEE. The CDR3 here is CASSVTAGNPYEQYF. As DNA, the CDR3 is TGTGCCAGCAGCGTAACAGCGGGGAACCCCTACGAGCAGTACTTC.

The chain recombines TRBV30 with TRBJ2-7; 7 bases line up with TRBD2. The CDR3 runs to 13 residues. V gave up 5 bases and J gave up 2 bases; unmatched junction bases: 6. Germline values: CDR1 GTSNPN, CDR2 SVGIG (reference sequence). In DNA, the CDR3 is TGTGCCTGGGGGGAGGGACCGACCTACGAGCAGTACTTC. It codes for CAWGEGPTYEQYF.

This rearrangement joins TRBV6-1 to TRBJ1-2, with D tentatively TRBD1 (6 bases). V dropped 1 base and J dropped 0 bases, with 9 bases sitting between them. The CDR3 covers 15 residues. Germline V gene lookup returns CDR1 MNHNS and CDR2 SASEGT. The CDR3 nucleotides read TGTGCCAGCAGTGAAGGAAGGACAGCTAACTATGGCTACACCTTC. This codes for CASSEGRTANYGYTF.

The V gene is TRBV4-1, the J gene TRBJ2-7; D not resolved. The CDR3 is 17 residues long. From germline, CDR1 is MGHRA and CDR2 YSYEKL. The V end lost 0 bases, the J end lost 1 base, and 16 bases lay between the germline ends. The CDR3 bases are TGCGCCAGCAGCCAAGATCTTCTTGCCCGCGGATCCTACGAGCAGTACTTC. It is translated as CASSQDLLARGSYEQYF.

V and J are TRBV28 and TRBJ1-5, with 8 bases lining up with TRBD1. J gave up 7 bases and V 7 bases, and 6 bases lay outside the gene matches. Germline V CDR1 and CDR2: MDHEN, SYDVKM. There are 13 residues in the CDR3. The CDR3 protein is CASTYDRGQPQHF. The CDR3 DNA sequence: TGTGCCAGCACTTACGACAGGGGCCAGCCCCAGCATTTT.

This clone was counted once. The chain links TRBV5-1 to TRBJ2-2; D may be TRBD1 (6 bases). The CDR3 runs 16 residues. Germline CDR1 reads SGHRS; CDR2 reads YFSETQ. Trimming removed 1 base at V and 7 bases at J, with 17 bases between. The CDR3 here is CASSLPPLQGVGELFF. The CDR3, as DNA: TGCGCCAGCAGCTTGCCTCCCCTACAGGGAGTCGGGGAGCTGTTTTTT.

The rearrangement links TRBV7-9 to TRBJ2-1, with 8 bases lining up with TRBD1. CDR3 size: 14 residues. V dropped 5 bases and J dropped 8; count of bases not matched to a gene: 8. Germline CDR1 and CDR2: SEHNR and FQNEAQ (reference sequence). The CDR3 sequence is CASSPEAGGHEQFF. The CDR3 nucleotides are TGTGCCAGCAGCCCAGAGGCAGGGGGCCATGAGCAGTTCTTC.

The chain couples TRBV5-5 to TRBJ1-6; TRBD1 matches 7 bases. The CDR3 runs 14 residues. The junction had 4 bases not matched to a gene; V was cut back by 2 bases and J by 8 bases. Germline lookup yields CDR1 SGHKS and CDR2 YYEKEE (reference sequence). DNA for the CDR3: TGTGCCAGCAGCTTATTAGACAGGGATTCACCCCTCCACTTT. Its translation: CASSLLDRDSPLHF.

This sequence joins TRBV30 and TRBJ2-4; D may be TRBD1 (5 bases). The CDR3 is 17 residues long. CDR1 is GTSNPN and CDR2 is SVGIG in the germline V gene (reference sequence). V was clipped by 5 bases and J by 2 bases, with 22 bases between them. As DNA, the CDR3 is TGTGCCTGGGCTAAAGGGGTAGGGTCTTTCCCCAAAAACATTCAGTACTTC. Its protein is CAWAKGVGSFPKNIQYF.

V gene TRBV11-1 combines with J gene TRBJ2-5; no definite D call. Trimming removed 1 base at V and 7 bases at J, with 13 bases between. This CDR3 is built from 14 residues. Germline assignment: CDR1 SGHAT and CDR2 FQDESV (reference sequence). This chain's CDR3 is CASSLGRSSGTQYF. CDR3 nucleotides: TGTGCCAGCAGCTTAGGTCGGTCGTCCGGGACCCAGTACTTC. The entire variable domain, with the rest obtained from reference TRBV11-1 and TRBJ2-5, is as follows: EAEVAQSPRYKITEKSQAVAFWCDPISGHATLYWYRQILGQGPELLVQFQDESVVDDSQLPKDRFSAERLKGVDSTLKIQPAELGDSAMYLCASSLGRSSGTQYFGPGTRLLVL.

CDR3 region: CASSNRGETQYF. The CDR3 coding sequence is TGTGCCAGTAGCAACAGGGGAGAGACCCAGTACTTC. The chain links TRBV19 to TRBJ2-5, with TRBD1 matching 7 bases. Germline CDR1 is LNHDA and CDR2 is SQIVND (reference sequence). The CDR3 covers 12 residues. Trimming cost V 6 bases and J 4 bases; bases outside gene matches: 2.

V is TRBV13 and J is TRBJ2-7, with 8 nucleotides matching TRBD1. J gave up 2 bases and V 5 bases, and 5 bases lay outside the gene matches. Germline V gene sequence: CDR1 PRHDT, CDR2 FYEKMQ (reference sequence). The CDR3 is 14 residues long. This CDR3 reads CASSTGQGTYEQYF. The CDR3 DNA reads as TGTGCCAGCAGCACCGGACAGGGAACCTACGAGCAGTACTTC.

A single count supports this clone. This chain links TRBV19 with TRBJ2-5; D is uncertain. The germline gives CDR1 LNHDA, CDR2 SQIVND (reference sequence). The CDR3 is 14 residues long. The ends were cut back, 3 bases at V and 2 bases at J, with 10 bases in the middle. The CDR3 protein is CASSMRSVQETQYF. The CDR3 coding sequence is TGTGCCAGTAGTATGCGGTCAGTGCAAGAGACCCAGTACTTC.

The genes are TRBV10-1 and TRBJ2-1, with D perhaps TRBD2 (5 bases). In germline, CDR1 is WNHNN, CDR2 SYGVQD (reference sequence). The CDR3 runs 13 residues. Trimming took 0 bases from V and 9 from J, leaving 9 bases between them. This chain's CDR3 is CASSESLGSEQFF. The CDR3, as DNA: TGCGCCAGCAGTGAGTCACTAGGCAGTGAGCAGTTCTTC.

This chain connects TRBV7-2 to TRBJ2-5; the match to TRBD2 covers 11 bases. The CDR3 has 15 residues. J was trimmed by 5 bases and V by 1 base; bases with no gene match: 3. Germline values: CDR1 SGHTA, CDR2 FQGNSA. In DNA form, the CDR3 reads TGTGCCAGCAGCTTAGTTAGCGGGGGGGCTGAGACCCAGTACTTC. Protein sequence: CASSLVSGGAETQYF.

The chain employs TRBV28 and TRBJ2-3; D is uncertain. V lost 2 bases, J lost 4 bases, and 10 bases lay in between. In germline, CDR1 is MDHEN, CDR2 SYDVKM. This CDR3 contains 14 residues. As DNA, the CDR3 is TGTGCCAGCAGTTTACCCTCCAGGCCAGATACGCAGTATTTT. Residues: CASSLPSRPDTQYF.

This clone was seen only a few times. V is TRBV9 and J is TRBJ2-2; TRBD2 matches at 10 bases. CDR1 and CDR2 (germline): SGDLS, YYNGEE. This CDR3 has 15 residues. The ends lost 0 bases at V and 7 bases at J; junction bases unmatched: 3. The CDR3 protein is CASSVDSGGLGELFF. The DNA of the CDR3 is TGTGCCAGCAGCGTAGATAGCGGGGGGCTCGGGGAGCTGTTTTTT.

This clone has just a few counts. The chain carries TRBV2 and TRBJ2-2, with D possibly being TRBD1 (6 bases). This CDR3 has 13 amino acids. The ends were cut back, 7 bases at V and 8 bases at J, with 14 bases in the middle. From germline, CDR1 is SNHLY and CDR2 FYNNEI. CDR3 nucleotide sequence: TGTGCCAGCACCTTACAGGGTCGGGGGGAGCTGTTTTTT. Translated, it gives CASTLQGRGELFF.

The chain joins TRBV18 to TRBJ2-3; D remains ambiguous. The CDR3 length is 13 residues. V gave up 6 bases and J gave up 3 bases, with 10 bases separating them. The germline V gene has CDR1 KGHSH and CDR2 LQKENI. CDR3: CASSPYITDTQYF. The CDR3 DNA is TGTGCCAGCTCCCCTTATATAACAGATACGCAGTATTTT.

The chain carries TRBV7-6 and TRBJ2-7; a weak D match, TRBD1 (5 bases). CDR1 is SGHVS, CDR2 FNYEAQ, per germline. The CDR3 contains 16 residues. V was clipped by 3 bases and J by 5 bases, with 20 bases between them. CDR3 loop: CASSLTSLARANEQYF. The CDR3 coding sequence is TGTGCCAGCAGCTTGACGAGCCTGGCCAGGGCCAACGAGCAGTACTTC. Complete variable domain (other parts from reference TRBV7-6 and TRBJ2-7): GAGVSQSPRYKVTKRGQDVALRCDPISGHVSLYWYRQALGQGPEFLTYFNYEAQQDKSGLPNDRFSAERPEGSISTLTIQRTEQRDSAMYRCASSLTSLARANEQYFGPGTRLTVT.

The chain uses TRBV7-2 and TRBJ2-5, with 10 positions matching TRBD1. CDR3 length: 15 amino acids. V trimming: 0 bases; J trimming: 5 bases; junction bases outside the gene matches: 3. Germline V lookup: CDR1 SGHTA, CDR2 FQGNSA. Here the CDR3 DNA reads TGTGCCAGCAGCTTAGCGACAGGGGGCGCGGAGACCCAGTACTTC. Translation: CASSLATGGAETQYF.

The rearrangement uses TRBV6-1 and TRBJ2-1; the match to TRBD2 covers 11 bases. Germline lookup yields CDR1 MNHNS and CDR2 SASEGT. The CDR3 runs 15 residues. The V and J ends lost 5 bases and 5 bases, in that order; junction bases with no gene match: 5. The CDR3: CASSPLAGGHNEQFF. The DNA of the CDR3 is TGTGCCAGCAGTCCTTTAGCGGGGGGGCACAATGAGCAGTTCTTC.

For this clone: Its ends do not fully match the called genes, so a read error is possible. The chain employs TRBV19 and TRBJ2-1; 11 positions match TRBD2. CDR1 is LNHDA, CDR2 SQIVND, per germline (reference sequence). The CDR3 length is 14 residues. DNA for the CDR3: TGTGCCAGTAGGATAGCGGGGGGGCCCAATGAGCAGTTCTTC. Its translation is CASRIAGGPNEQFF.